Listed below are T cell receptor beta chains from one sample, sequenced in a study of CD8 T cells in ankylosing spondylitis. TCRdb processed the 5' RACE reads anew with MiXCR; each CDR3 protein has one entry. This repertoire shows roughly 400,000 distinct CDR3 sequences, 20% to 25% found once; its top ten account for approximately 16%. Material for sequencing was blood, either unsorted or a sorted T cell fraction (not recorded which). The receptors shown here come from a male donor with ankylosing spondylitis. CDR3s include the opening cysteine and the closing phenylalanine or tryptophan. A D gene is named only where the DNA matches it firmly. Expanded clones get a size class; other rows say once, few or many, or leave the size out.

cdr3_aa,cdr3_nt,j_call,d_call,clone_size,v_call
CSARPGPSRDTQYF,TGCAGTGCTAGGCCGGGACCGTCTCGGGATACGCAGTATTTT,TRBJ2-3,.,.,TRBV20-1
CASSLELAGGTFF,TGCGCCAGCAGCTTGGAACTAGCGGGGGGAACGTTCTTC,TRBJ2-1,TRBD2,few,TRBV5-1
CASSPRTSGPYEQYF,TGTGCCAGCTCACCGCGGACTAGCGGTCCCTACGAGCAGTACTTC,TRBJ2-7,TRBD2,few,TRBV18
CSVDQGQGKGWTNYGYTF,TGCAGCGTCGACCAGGGACAGGGAAAGGGATGGACTAACTATGGCTACACCTTC,TRBJ1-2,TRBD1,.,TRBV29-1
CASSFNPAETQYF,TGTGCCAGCAGCTTCAACCCGGCGGAGACCCAGTACTTC,TRBJ2-5,.,.,TRBV7-2
CASRNGAFRGYEQYF,TGTGCCAGCAGAAACGGAGCTTTTCGGGGCTACGAGCAGTACTTC,TRBJ2-7,.,.,TRBV21-1
CASSLTSGYNEQFF,TGCGCCAGCAGCTTGACTAGCGGCTACAATGAGCAGTTCTTC,TRBJ2-1,TRBD2,many,TRBV7-2
CASSLTDRPRSPLHF,TGCGCCAGCAGCTTAACGGACAGACCTCGGTCACCCCTCCACTTT,TRBJ1-6,.,.,TRBV5-1
CASSQSFTQETQYF,TGTGCCAGCAGCCAATCCTTTACGCAAGAGACCCAGTACTTC,TRBJ2-5,.,few,TRBV3-1
CASSLSRPGNTEAFF,TGTGCCAGCAGCTTATCCCGGCCAGGGAACACTGAAGCTTTCTTT,TRBJ1-1,.,few,TRBV7-9
CASSLNGYGYAEAFF,TGTGCCAGCAGCTTAAACGGCTACGGCTACGCTGAAGCTTTCTTT,TRBJ1-1,.,.,TRBV7-2
CASSLSRGRGDSPLHF,TGCGCCAGCAGCCTTTCCCGGGGCAGGGGTGATTCACCCCTCCACTTT,TRBJ1-6,.,few,TRBV5-1
CASSQRDYYGYTF,TGCGCCAGCAGCCAGCGGGATTACTATGGCTACACCTTC,TRBJ1-2,.,.,TRBV4-3
CASSLGPTSGLSTDTQYF,TGTGCCAGCAGCTTGGGCCCGACTAGCGGACTGAGCACAGATACGCAGTATTTT,TRBJ2-3,TRBD2,.,TRBV5-5
CASSPQRAGELFF,TGTGCCAGCAGTCCACAGAGGGCCGGGGAGCTGTTTTTT,TRBJ2-2,.,.,TRBV6-1
CASGRDTQYF,TGTGCCAGCGGTCGAGATACGCAGTATTTT,TRBJ2-3,.,few,TRBV5-6
CASSFHPGGDAYEQYF,TGTGCCAGCAGTTTCCACCCGGGGGGCGATGCCTACGAGCAGTACTTC,TRBJ2-7,.,.,TRBV28
CASSEVFGGAYNEQFF,TGTGCCAGCAGTGAGGTGTTTGGTGGGGCCTACAATGAGCAGTTCTTC,TRBJ2-1,.,.,TRBV25-1
CASKGQATAYEQYF,TGTGCCAGCAAGGGACAGGCGACCGCCTACGAGCAGTACTTC,TRBJ2-7,TRBD1,.,TRBV2
CASSRGTLTYINTEAFF,TGTGCCAGCAGCCGCGGGACACTCACTTATATAAACACTGAAGCTTTCTTT,TRBJ1-1,.,many,TRBV12-3/TRBV12-4
CASSLPTGGYEQYF,TGTGCCAGCAGCTTACCGACAGGGGGCTACGAGCAGTACTTC,TRBJ2-7,TRBD1,few,TRBV7-9
CASSQDHFRTETQYF,TGTGCCAGCAGCCAAGATCATTTCAGGACGGAGACCCAGTACTTC,TRBJ2-5,.,many,TRBV14
CKVLPPGGRETQYF,TGCAAAGTCCTACCCCCAGGGGGGAGGGAGACCCAGTACTTC,TRBJ2-5,.,.,TRBV20-1
CASRRQGSYEQYF,TGTGCCAGCAGGAGACAGGGCTCCTACGAGCAGTACTTC,TRBJ2-7,TRBD1,few,TRBV2
CASSQDFYSNQPQHF,TGTGCCAGCAGCCAAGATTTTTATAGCAATCAGCCCCAGCATTTT,TRBJ1-5,.,.,TRBV3-1
CASLGADEQYF,TGTGCCAGCCTGGGTGCCGACGAGCAGTACTTC,TRBJ2-7,.,.,TRBV7-8
CASSLQGPTEAFF,TGTGCCAGCAGCTTACAGGGGCCTACTGAAGCTTTCTTT,TRBJ1-1,.,many,TRBV7-9
CASSLYREGRGANVLTF,TGTGCCAGCAGTTTATACAGGGAAGGTCGTGGGGCCAACGTCCTGACTTTC,TRBJ2-6,.,.,TRBV12-3/TRBV12-4